A single sample is the source of the 18 T cell receptor beta chains below, sequenced in a study of cytomegalovirus exposure and HLA in healthy donors (TCRdb year 2017). Library prep was done by the immunoSEQ multiplex PCR assay. Sourced from immuneACCESS, this table was stored by TCRdb with only in-frame sequences that have V and J called. A share of the clones is absent; for the studies checked, an unresolved V gene accounts for under half, and the remainder has no known explanation. The sample table shows 300,000 or so clones, and approximately 85% are seen once. Of the sample, around 0.88% is held by the ten largest clones. Sequenced sample: PBMCs. These receptors came from a man between 25 and 39 years old in good health and CMV-seronegative.

This clone appeared once. The J gene is TRBJ1-1, the V gene TRBV5-6, with 7 nucleotides matching TRBD1. The CDR3 covers 15 residues. J was trimmed by 1 base and V by 3 bases; bases with no gene match: 6. Germline CDR1 reads SGHDT; CDR2 reads YYEEEE. The CDR3 reads CASSSGGQQNTEAFF. CDR3 sequence (DNA): TGTGCCAGCAGCTCCGGGGGACAGCAGAACACTGAAGCTTTCTTT.

The chain links TRBV27 to TRBJ2-6; 8 bases match TRBD1. CDR1 is MNHEY, CDR2 SMNVEV, per germline (reference sequence). V was clipped by 5 bases and J by 5 bases; unmatched bases: 14. The CDR3 length is 18 residues. CDR3 protein: CASSPPRTGSLRANVLTF. The CDR3 DNA reads as TGTGCCAGCAGTCCCCCCCGGACAGGGAGTCTTCGGGCCAACGTCCTGACTTTC.

The gene calls are TRBV11-1 and TRBJ1-2, with 8 bases matching TRBD1. Germline assignment: CDR1 SGHAT and CDR2 FQDESV (reference sequence). CDR3 length equals 16 residues. Unmatched junction bases numbered 15, after V lost 4 bases and J lost 8 bases. CDR3 region: CASSSESRTGRGGYTF. The DNA for the CDR3 is TGTGCCAGCAGCTCCGAATCCCGGACAGGGAGAGGCGGCTACACCTTC.

This clone appeared a few times. This chain uses TRBV13 with TRBJ2-5; no reliable D call. The ends were cut back, 5 bases at V and 3 bases at J, with 10 bases in the middle. Germline lookup yields CDR1 PRHDT and CDR2 FYEKMQ (reference sequence). The length of the CDR3 is 13 residues. The DNA of the CDR3 is TGTGCCAGCAGCGTCGATGCGGAAGAGACCCAGTACTTC. Encoded protein: CASSVDAEETQYF.

This clone was detected only a few times. J is TRBJ2-7 and V is TRBV6-5, with D tentatively TRBD1 (5 bases). The CDR3 has 14 amino acids. In germline, CDR1 is MNHEY, CDR2 SVGAGI. V was trimmed by 5 bases and J by 0 bases, leaving 11 bases between them. The CDR3 spells CASSRQTYSYEQYF. In nucleotides, the CDR3 is TGTGCCAGCAGTCGACAGACGTACTCCTACGAGCAGTACTTC.

The rearrangement joins TRBV2 to TRBJ2-5; the match to TRBD1 covers 7 bases. The CDR3 is 13 residues long. With V trimmed by 6 bases and J by 3 bases, 4 bases remained unmatched. The germline V gene has CDR1 SNHLY and CDR2 FYNNEI. CDR3 in amino acids: CASRETGKETQYF. In DNA, the CDR3 is TGTGCCAGCAGGGAGACAGGGAAAGAGACCCAGTACTTC.

This chain uses TRBV18 with TRBJ1-1; 8 positions match TRBD1. Unmatched junction bases numbered 6, after V lost 5 bases and J lost 4 bases. Germline CDR1 is KGHSH and CDR2 is LQKENI. The CDR3 covers 14 residues. CDR3 protein: CASSTTTGGTEAFF. The CDR3 DNA sequence: TGTGCCAGCTCAACAACTACAGGGGGCACTGAAGCTTTCTTT.

The rearrangement links TRBV21-1 to TRBJ2-1; the table's D gene call, TRBD1, was not cross checked with the DNA. TRBV21-1 is shown as a pseudogene. This CDR3 has 15 amino acids. The DNA of the CDR3 is TGTGCCAGCAGCACGGATTACAGTGTTTGGAATGAGCAGTTCTTC. This translates into CASSTDYSVWNEQFF.

V is TRBV2 and J is TRBJ2-1; 7 bases agree with TRBD2. Germline trimming cut 6 bases from V and 4 bases from J; bases unmatched to any gene: 3. In germline, CDR1 is SNHLY, CDR2 FYNNEI. This CDR3 spans 13 amino acids. The CDR3 region is CASRGTTYNEQFF. The DNA of the CDR3 is TGTGCCAGCAGGGGGACTACATACAATGAGCAGTTCTTC.

The chain combines TRBV9 with TRBJ2-7, with D perhaps matching TRBD2 (5 bases). This CDR3 contains 15 residues. The V and J ends lost 0 bases and 3 bases respectively, with 13 bases between them. Germline V gene sequence: CDR1 SGDLS, CDR2 YYNGEE. The CDR3 is CASSVEGGRVYEQYF. CDR3 DNA: TGTGCCAGCAGCGTAGAAGGAGGCCGCGTCTACGAGCAGTACTTC.

The rearrangement links TRBV12-5 to TRBJ2-1, with 8 bases aligning to TRBD1. The junction had 6 bases not matched to a gene; V was cut back by 5 bases and J by 0 bases. Germline values: CDR1 LGHNT, CDR2 FRNRAP. This CDR3 is built from 16 residues. This chain's CDR3 is CASGLNRGSSYNEQFF. The CDR3 bases are TGTGCTAGTGGTCTAAACAGGGGGAGCTCCTACAATGAGCAGTTCTTC.

The rearrangement joins TRBV10-3 to TRBJ2-5; TRBD2 aligns across 9 bases. This CDR3 has 14 amino acids. Germline CDR1 and CDR2: ENHRY and SYGVKD. The CDR3 region has the DNA TGTGCTTCAGCGGGGGGATTTATCCAAGAGACCCAGTACTTC. It codes for CASAGGFIQETQYF.

The chain links TRBV6-6 to TRBJ1-2; D may be TRBD1 (6 bases). This CDR3 region has 13 residues. Between the trimmed V and J ends, which lost 6 bases and 5 bases, there was a span of 13 bases. The germline V gene encodes CDR1 MNHNY and CDR2 SVGAGI (reference sequence). The CDR3 DNA reads as TGTGCCAGCAGGCGGACAGCAGCTTATGGCTACACCTTC. Translation: CASRRTAAYGYTF.

The V and J genes are TRBV30 and TRBJ1-5, with D unclear. The CDR3 sequence is 14 residues long. V was trimmed by 0 bases and J by 4 bases, leaving 10 bases between them. Germline V gene sequence: CDR1 GTSNPN, CDR2 SVGIG (reference sequence). This chain's CDR3 is CAWSVRGWNQPQHF. The CDR3 nucleotides read TGTGCCTGGAGTGTACGAGGGTGGAATCAGCCCCAGCATTTT.

V usage is TRBV9 and J usage is TRBJ2-1; 8 nucleotides match TRBD1. This CDR3 region has 12 residues. Germline V gene lookup returns CDR1 SGDLS and CDR2 YYNGEE. The trim removed 0 bases at V and 13 bases at J, leaving 3 bases unmatched. CDR3 bases: TGTGCCAGCAGCGTAGATGGGACAGGTCAGTTCTTC. Amino acid sequence: CASSVDGTGQFF. The whole variable domain, remainder taken from reference TRBV9 and TRBJ2-1, is DSGVTQTPKHLITATGQRVTLRCSPRSGDLSVYWYQQSLDQGLQFLIQYYNGEERAKGNILERFSAQQFPDLHSELNLSSLELGDSALYFCASSVDGTGQFFGPGTRLTVL.

This chain joins TRBV7-9 and TRBJ1-2; 8 bases match TRBD1. This CDR3 comprises 14 residues. The V gene end was trimmed by 4 bases and the J gene end by 8 bases; junction bases not matched to a gene: 9. Germline values: CDR1 SEHNR, CDR2 FQNEAQ (reference sequence). DNA for the CDR3: TGTGCCAGCAGCTCGGACAGGGTCATGGGGGGCTACACCTTC. As protein: CASSSDRVMGGYTF.

The rearrangement joins TRBV7-2 to TRBJ2-2; perhaps TRBD1 as D (6 bases). V was cut by 5 bases and J by 2 bases, with 15 bases left in between. From germline, CDR1 is SGHTA and CDR2 FQGNSA. This CDR3 spans 16 amino acids. CDR3 sequence: CASSLVAGANTGELFF. In DNA, the CDR3 is TGTGCCAGCAGCCTTGTGGCAGGGGCCAACACCGGGGAGCTGTTTTTT.

The V and J genes are TRBV7-7 and TRBJ2-5; TRBD1 is a possible D gene (5 bases). V lost 1 base, J lost 3 bases, and 9 bases lay in between. The CDR3 contains 14 residues. Germline CDR1 SSHAT, CDR2 FNYEAQ (reference sequence). This chain's CDR3 is CASSLGQGKETQYF. The CDR3 DNA reads as TGTGCCAGCAGCTTAGGGCAGGGTAAAGAGACCCAGTACTTC.